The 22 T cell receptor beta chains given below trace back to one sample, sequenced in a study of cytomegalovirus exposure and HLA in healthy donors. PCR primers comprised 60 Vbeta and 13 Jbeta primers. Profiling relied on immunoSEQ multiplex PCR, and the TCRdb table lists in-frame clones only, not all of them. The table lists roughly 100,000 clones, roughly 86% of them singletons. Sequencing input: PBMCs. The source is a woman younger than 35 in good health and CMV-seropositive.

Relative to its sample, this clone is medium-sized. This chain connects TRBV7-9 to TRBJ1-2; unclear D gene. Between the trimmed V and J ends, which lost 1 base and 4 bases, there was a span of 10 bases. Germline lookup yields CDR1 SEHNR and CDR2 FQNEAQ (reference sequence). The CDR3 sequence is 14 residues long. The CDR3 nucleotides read TGTGCCAGCAGCTTAGACAGTCCCATCTATGGCTACACCTTC. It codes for CASSLDSPIYGYTF.

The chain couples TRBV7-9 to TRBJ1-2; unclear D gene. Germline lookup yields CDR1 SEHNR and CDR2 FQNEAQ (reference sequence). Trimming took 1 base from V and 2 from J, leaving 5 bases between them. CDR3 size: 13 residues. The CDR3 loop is CASSLVQNYGYTF. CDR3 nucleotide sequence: TGTGCCAGCAGCTTAGTGCAGAACTATGGCTACACCTTC.

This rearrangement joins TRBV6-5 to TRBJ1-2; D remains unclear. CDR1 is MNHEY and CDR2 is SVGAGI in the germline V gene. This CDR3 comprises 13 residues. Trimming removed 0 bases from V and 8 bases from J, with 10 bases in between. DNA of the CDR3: TGTGCCAGCAGTTACTCGGCCTGGTGGGGCTACACCTTC. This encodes CASSYSAWWGYTF.

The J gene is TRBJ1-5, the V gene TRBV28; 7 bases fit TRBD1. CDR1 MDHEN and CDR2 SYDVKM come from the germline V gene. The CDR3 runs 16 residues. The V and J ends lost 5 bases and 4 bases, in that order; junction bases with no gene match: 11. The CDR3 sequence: CASSPRAWDSNQPQHF. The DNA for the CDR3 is TGTGCCAGCAGTCCTCGTGCGTGGGACAGTAATCAGCCCCAGCATTTT. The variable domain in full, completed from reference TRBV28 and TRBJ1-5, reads DVKVTQSSRYLVKRTGEKVFLECVQDMDHENMFWYRQDPGLGLRLIYFSYDVKMKEKGDIPEGYSVSREKKERFSLILESASTNQTSMYLCASSPRAWDSNQPQHFGDGTRLSIL.

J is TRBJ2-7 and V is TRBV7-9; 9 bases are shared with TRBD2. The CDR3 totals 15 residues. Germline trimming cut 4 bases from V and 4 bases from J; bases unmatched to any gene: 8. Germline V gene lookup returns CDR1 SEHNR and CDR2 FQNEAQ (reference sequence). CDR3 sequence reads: CASSSLAGVVYEQYF. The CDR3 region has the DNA TGTGCCAGCAGCTCTTTAGCGGGAGTAGTATACGAGCAGTACTTC.

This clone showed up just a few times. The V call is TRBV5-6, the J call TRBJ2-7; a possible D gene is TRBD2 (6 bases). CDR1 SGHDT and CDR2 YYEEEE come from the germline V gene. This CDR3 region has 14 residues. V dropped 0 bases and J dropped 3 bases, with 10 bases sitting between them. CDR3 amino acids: CASSLAGTFYEQYF. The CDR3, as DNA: TGTGCCAGCAGCTTGGCCGGGACTTTCTACGAGCAGTACTTC.

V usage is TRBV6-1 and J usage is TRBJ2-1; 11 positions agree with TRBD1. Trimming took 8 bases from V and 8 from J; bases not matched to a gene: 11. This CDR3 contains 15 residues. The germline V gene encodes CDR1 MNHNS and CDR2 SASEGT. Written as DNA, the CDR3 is TGTGCCAGCCCGGAAGGGACAGGGGGTAGTGATGAGCAGTTCTTC. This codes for CASPEGTGGSDEQFF.

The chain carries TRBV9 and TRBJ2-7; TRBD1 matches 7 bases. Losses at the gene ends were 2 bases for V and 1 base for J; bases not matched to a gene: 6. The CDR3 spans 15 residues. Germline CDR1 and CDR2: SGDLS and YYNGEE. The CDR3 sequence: CASSVGDSPSYEQYF. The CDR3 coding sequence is TGTGCCAGCAGCGTTGGGGACAGTCCTTCCTACGAGCAGTACTTC.

The CDR3, as DNA: TGTGCCAGCAGTGAATACTTTAGCGGGGGGGCAGGGGGTGAGCAGTTCTTC. Protein sequence: CASSEYFSGGAGGEQFF. J is TRBJ2-1 and V is TRBV2; 11 bases are a match to TRBD2. Germline values: CDR1 SNHLY, CDR2 FYNNEI. The CDR3 has 17 amino acids. V lost 2 bases, J lost 9 bases, and 12 bases stayed unmatched.

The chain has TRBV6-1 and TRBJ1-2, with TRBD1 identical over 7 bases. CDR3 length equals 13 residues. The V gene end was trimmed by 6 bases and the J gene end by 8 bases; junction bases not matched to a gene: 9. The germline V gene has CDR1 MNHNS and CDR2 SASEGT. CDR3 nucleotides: TGTGCCAGCAGCGAGGGACAGTCGGGCGGCTACACCTTC. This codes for CASSEGQSGGYTF.

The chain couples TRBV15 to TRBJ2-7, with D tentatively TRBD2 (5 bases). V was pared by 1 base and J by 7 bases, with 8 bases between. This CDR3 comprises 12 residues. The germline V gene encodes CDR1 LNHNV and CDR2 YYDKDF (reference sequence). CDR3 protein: CATSRAGLEQYF. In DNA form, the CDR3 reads TGTGCCACCAGCAGAGCTGGACTGGAGCAGTACTTC.

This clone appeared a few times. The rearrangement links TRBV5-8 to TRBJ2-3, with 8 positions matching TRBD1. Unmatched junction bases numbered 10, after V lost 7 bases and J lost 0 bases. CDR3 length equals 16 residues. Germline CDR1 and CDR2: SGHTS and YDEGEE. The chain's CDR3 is CASDRGQLTSTDTQYF. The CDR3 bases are TGTGCCAGCGACAGGGGCCAATTGACTAGCACAGATACGCAGTATTTT.

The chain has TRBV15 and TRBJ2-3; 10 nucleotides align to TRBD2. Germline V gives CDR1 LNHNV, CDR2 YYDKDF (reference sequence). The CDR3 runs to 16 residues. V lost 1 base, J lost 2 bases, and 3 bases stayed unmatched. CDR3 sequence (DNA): TGTGCCACCAGCAGAGCACTAGCGGGATCCACAGATACGCAGTATTTT. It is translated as CATSRALAGSTDTQYF. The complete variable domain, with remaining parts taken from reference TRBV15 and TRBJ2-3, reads DAMVIQNPRYQVTQFGKPVTLSCSQTLNHNVMYWYQQKSSQAPKLLFHYYDKDFNNEADTPDNFQSRRPNTSFCFLDIRSPGLGDTAMYLCATSRALAGSTDTQYFGPGTRLTVL.

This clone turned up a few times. The CDR3 protein is CASSRSTNRGTGPVEQYF. The CDR3 DNA follows: TGTGCCAGCAGCAGGTCTACTAATCGGGGGACAGGCCCTGTCGAGCAGTACTTC. The gene calls are TRBV21-1 and TRBJ2-7; the D segment call TRBD1 is taken from the table without a DNA check. TRBV21-1 is designated a pseudogene. This CDR3 region has 18 residues.

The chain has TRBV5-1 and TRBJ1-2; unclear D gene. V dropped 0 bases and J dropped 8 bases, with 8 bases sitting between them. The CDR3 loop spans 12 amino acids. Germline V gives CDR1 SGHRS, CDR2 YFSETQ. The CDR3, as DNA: TGCGCCAGCAGCTTGGGCGTCTTGGGCTACACCTTC. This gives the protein CASSLGVLGYTF.

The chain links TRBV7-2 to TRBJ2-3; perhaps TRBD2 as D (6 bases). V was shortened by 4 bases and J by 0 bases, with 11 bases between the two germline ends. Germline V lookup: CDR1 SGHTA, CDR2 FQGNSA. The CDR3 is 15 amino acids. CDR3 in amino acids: CASSSGTSSTDTQYF. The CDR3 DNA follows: TGTGCCAGCAGCTCTGGGACTTCTAGCACAGATACGCAGTATTTT.

The CDR3 region is CASSQEGAAGAVEELFF. In DNA, the CDR3 is TGTGCCAGCAGCCAAGAGGGGGCGGCGGGGGCTGTGGAGGAGCTGTTTTTT. The chain employs TRBV4-2 and TRBJ2-2; possible D gene TRBD2, 7 bases. Per germline, CDR1 LGHNA and CDR2 YNFKEQ. CDR3 length equals 17 residues. Trimming took 0 bases from V and 10 from J, leaving 21 bases between them.

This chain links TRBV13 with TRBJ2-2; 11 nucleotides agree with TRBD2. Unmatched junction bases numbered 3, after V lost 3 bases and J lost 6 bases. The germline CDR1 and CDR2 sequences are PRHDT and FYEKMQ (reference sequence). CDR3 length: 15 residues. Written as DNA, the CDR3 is TGTGCCAGCAGCTTTACTAGCGGGGGCCCCGGGGAGCTGTTTTTT. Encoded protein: CASSFTSGGPGELFF.

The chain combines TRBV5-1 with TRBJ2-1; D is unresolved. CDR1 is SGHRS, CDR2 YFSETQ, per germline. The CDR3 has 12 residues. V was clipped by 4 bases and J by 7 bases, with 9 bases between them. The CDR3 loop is CASSPEKNEQFF. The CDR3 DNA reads TGCGCCAGCAGCCCCGAGAAGAATGAGCAGTTCTTC.

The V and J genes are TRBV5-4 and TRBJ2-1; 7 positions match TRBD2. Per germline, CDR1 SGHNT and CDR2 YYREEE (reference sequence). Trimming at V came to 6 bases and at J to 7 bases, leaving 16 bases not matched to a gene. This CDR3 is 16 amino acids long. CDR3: CASTSSGRELLNEQFF. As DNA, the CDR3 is TGTGCCAGCACCTCCTCCGGGCGGGAGCTTTTGAATGAGCAGTTCTTC.

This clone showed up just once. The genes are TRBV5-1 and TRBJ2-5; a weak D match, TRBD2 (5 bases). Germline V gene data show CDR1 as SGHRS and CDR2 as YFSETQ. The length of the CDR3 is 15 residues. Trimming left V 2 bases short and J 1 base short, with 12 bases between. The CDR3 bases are TGCGCCAGCAGCTTCTCGGGGAACTTCCAAGAGACCCAGTACTTC. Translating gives CASSFSGNFQETQYF.

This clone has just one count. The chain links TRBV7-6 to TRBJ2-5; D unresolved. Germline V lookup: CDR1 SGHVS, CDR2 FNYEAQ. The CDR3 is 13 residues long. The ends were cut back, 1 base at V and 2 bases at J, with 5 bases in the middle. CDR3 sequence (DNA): TGTGCCAGCAGCTTAGGCAGGCAAGAGACCCAGTACTTC. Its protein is CASSLGRQETQYF.